This T cell receptor beta chain appears in the sequencing data of a study of blood T cells in healthy people across ages. Study-wide findings and caveats: Long-lived donors exceeded aged donors in naive CD4+ cells and diversity.

In this sample, this clonotype turned up a few times. The target antigen is unknown. Per germline, CDR1 MNHNY and CDR2 SVGAGI (reference sequence). With 6 bases clipped from V and 0 bases from J, the junction kept 6 bases outside the gene matches. The CDR3 has 16 amino acids. A J-beta primer mix and a sample-barcoded 5' primer were used in a second PCR of about 7 to 12 cycles. TCRdb re-called the 5' RACE reads through MiXCR, storing one row per CDR3 protein. The sample shows about a million distinct CDR3 sequences, about 53% of them seen only once. The V gene is TRBV6-6, the J gene TRBJ2-3, with 10 bases lining up with TRBD2. The origin of this receptor is a woman aged 55-69 years in good health. The sample was blood. This chain's CDR3 is CASSRGLAESTDTQYF. CDR3 in DNA: TGTGCCAGCAGCCGCGGACTAGCGGAGAGCACAGATACGCAGTATTTT.